The 25 T cell receptor beta chains in this list originate from one sample, sequenced in a study of cytomegalovirus exposure and HLA in healthy donors. A multiplex PCR was run with 60 Vbeta primers and 13 Jbeta primers. TCRdb's copy holds only in-frame clones and misses some; the assay was immunoSEQ multiplex PCR. Of about 170,000 clones listed, 65% to 80% are singletons. The sequencing sample was made of PBMCs. The receptors stem from a woman between 45 and 60 years old in good health and CMV-seropositive.

The chain has TRBV2 and TRBJ2-1; D is perhaps TRBD2 (7 bases). This CDR3 has 15 residues. Per the germline V gene, CDR1 is SNHLY and CDR2 is FYNNEI. The V gene lost 4 bases and the J gene lost 2 bases, with 12 bases spanning the gap. As DNA, the CDR3 is TGTGCCAGCAGTGTCGCGGGGGCCACCTACAATGAGCAGTTCTTC. It translates to CASSVAGATYNEQFF.

The chain carries TRBV19 and TRBJ2-2; 9 positions agree with TRBD2. The length of the CDR3 is 16 residues. V lost 5 bases, J lost 0 bases, and 4 bases stayed unmatched. Germline assignment: CDR1 LNHDA and CDR2 SQIVND (reference sequence). The CDR3 DNA reads as TGTGCCAGTAGTTCTAGCGGGGATGCGAACACCGGGGAGCTGTTTTTT. It codes for CASSSSGDANTGELFF.

This clone came up a few times. The chain has TRBV9 and TRBJ2-3; perhaps TRBD2 as D (5 bases). V was cut by 0 bases and J by 6 bases, with 5 bases left in between. The CDR3 loop spans 12 amino acids. Germline CDR1 reads SGDLS; CDR2 reads YYNGEE. The CDR3: CASSVGRDTQYF. The CDR3 DNA reads TGTGCCAGCAGCGTAGGGAGGGATACGCAGTATTTT.

The J gene is TRBJ2-2, the V gene TRBV6-6; D remains unclear. Germline V gene sequence: CDR1 MNHNY, CDR2 SVGAGI (reference sequence). Trimming shortened V by 5 bases and J by 1 base, and 8 bases separated the two germline ends. The CDR3 loop spans 14 amino acids. CDR3 amino acids: CASSPSRNTGELFF. In nucleotides, the CDR3 is TGTGCCAGCAGTCCGAGCCGGAACACCGGGGAGCTGTTTTTT.

The chain uses TRBV7-3 and TRBJ2-7; TRBD1 is a possible D gene (5 bases). In germline, CDR1 is SGHTA, CDR2 FQGTGA. This CDR3 is built from 13 residues. V was trimmed by 3 bases and J by 6 bases, leaving 12 bases between them. The CDR3 nucleotides read TGTGCCAGCAGCTTCTCAGGGTCGTCCGAGCAGTACTTC. Translating gives CASSFSGSSEQYF.

The V gene is TRBV6-5, the J gene TRBJ2-7, with 8 bases fitting TRBD2. The CDR3 spans 13 residues. Per germline, CDR1 MNHEY and CDR2 SVGAGI. V lost 5 bases and J lost 3; bases outside the gene matches: 3. Here the CDR3 DNA reads TGTGCCAGCAGTCGCGGGGGGTTCTACGAGCAGTACTTC. As protein: CASSRGGFYEQYF.

This rearrangement joins TRBV5-1 to TRBJ1-5; D not certain. This CDR3 is 15 amino acids long. The germline CDR1 and CDR2 sequences are SGHRS and YFSETQ. V lost 0 bases and J 7 bases, leaving 14 bases between the germline ends. The CDR3, as DNA: TGCGCCAGCAGCTTGGGGGAGGGTTTAGAACAGCCCCAGCATTTT. Encoded protein: CASSLGEGLEQPQHF. Based on the CDR3 plus reference TRBV5-1 and TRBJ1-5, the full variable domain is KAGVTQTPRYLIKTRGQQVTLSCSPISGHRSVSWYQQTPGQGLQFLFEYFSETQRNKGNFPGRFSGRQFSNSRSEMNVSTLELGDSALYLCASSLGEGLEQPQHFGDGTRLSIL.

The V gene is TRBV7-3, the J gene TRBJ2-7, with D perhaps TRBD2 (5 bases). The CDR3 length is 13 residues. Germline V gene data show CDR1 as SGHTA and CDR2 as FQGTGA. Trimming shortened V by 1 base and J by 5 bases, and 9 bases separated the two germline ends. The CDR3 reads CASSLKLGDEQYF. The CDR3 DNA reads TGTGCCAGCAGCTTAAAACTAGGCGACGAGCAGTACTTC.

This chain links TRBV20-1 with TRBJ1-2; D gene uncertain. Looked up from germline, CDR1 is DFQATT and CDR2 is SNEGSKA (reference sequence). The V and J ends lost 7 bases and 7 bases respectively, with 13 bases between them. The length of the CDR3 is 11 residues. For the CDR3, the DNA is TGCAGTGTTCAGGATGTTACTGGCTACACCTTC. This codes for CSVQDVTGYTF.

This clone came up many times. The chain has TRBV2 and TRBJ2-1, with D perhaps TRBD2 (6 bases). CDR1 SNHLY and CDR2 FYNNEI come from the germline V gene. The CDR3 has 13 amino acids. V lost 7 bases and J lost 8, with 15 bases in between. The CDR3 coding sequence is TGTGCCAGCACTTTATGGGGAGGACATGAGCAGTTCTTC. Amino acid sequence: CASTLWGGHEQFF.

V is TRBV15 and J is TRBJ1-5, with 8 bases that match TRBD1. Germline CDR1 reads LNHNV; CDR2 reads YYDKDF (reference sequence). Trimming at V came to 5 bases and at J to 7 bases, leaving 7 bases not matched to a gene. The CDR3 consists of 14 residues. This CDR3 reads CATSGRTGRQPQHF. DNA for the CDR3: TGTGCCACCAGCGGACGGACAGGGCGCCAGCCCCAGCATTTT. The entire variable domain, with the rest obtained from reference TRBV15 and TRBJ1-5, is as follows: DAMVIQNPRYQVTQFGKPVTLSCSQTLNHNVMYWYQQKSSQAPKLLFHYYDKDFNNEADTPDNFQSRRPNTSFCFLDIRSPGLGDTAMYLCATSGRTGRQPQHFGDGTRLSIL.

This clone was observed a handful of times. Other DNA sequences in this sample translate to the same CDR3. The chain links TRBV7-9 to TRBJ1-1; 8 nucleotides line up with TRBD1. V lost 5 bases to trimming and J lost 0 bases; unmatched junction nucleotides: 5. Germline CDR1 SEHNR, CDR2 FQNEAQ (reference sequence). The CDR3 runs 15 residues. The CDR3 loop is CASSPRQGMNTEAFF. The CDR3 DNA is TGTGCCAGCAGCCCACGACAGGGGATGAACACTGAAGCTTTCTTT.

The chain is built from TRBV4-1 and TRBJ2-7; 8 bases line up with TRBD1. The CDR3 is 16 residues long. With V trimmed by 0 bases and J by 0 bases, 4 bases remained unmatched. The V gene's germline CDR1 is MGHRA and CDR2 YSYEKL. CDR3 amino acids: CASSQDRDRSSYEQYF. For the CDR3, the DNA is TGCGCCAGCAGCCAAGATCGGGACAGGAGCTCCTACGAGCAGTACTTC.

The chain employs TRBV9 and TRBJ2-2; TRBD1 matches at 7 bases. J lost 1 base, V lost 4 bases, and 7 bases had no gene match. The CDR3 contains 16 residues. Germline loops: CDR1 SGDLS, CDR2 YYNGEE. The DNA for the CDR3 is TGTGCCAGCAGCATCACCGGGACAGTGAACACCGGGGAGCTGTTTTTT. This translates into CASSITGTVNTGELFF. The entire variable domain, with the rest obtained from reference TRBV9 and TRBJ2-2, is as follows: DSGVTQTPKHLITATGQRVTLRCSPRSGDLSVYWYQQSLDQGLQFLIQYYNGEERAKGNILERFSAQQFPDLHSELNLSSLELGDSALYFCASSITGTVNTGELFFGEGSRLTVL.

The genes are TRBV7-8 and TRBJ1-1, with D unresolved. This CDR3 is built from 14 residues. Trimming removed 5 bases from V and 1 base from J, with 11 bases in between. CDR1 SGHVS and CDR2 FQNEAQ come from the germline V gene. The CDR3 sequence: CASSSGVGNTEAFF. As DNA, the CDR3 is TGTGCCAGCAGCAGCGGGGTAGGGAACACTGAAGCTTTCTTT. Drawing the rest from reference TRBV7-8 and TRBJ1-1, the complete variable domain is GAGVSQSPRYKVAKRGQDVALRCDPISGHVSLFWYQQALGQGPEFLTYFQNEAQLDKSGLPSDRFFAERPEGSVSTLKIQRTQQEDSAVYLCASSSGVGNTEAFFGQGTRLTVV.

V and J are TRBV11-2 and TRBJ2-7, with 8 positions matching TRBD1. V dropped 0 bases and J dropped 3; count of bases not matched to a gene: 4. Germline lookup yields CDR1 SGHAT and CDR2 FQNNGV. The CDR3 spans 15 residues. As DNA, the CDR3 is TGTGCCAGCAGCTTAGATTTCGGGACAGGCTACGAGCAGTACTTC. Translating gives CASSLDFGTGYEQYF.

This rearrangement joins TRBV6-1 to TRBJ2-7; D might be TRBD1 (5 bases). The germline V and J ends were trimmed by 7 bases and 2 bases, with 12 bases remaining between them. This CDR3 spans 13 amino acids. Germline V lookup: CDR1 MNHNS, CDR2 SASEGT. CDR3 sequence: CASKAQGPYEQYF. For the CDR3, the DNA is TGTGCCAGCAAAGCCCAGGGCCCCTACGAGCAGTACTTC.

The chain is built from TRBV27 and TRBJ2-3; D possibly corresponds to TRBD2 (6 bases). Trimming removed 7 bases from V and 7 bases from J, with 21 bases in between. CDR3 size: 15 residues. Germline loops: CDR1 MNHEY, CDR2 SMNVEV (reference sequence). The CDR3 loop reads CASKKGGDEFYTQYF. The CDR3 region has the DNA TGTGCCAGCAAAAAGGGCGGGGACGAGTTTTATACGCAGTATTTT.

The V and J genes are TRBV10-3 and TRBJ2-7, with D hard to call. The CDR3 sequence is 12 residues long. The germline CDR1 and CDR2 sequences are ENHRY and SYGVKD. The V end lost 0 bases, the J end lost 7 bases, and 7 bases lay between the germline ends. CDR3 nucleotides: TGTGCCATCAGTGAGTCTTTCCGGGAGCAGTACTTC. Translation: CAISESFREQYF.

This clone was found a few times. V is TRBV5-1 and J is TRBJ2-7, with 9 bases matching TRBD1. The CDR3 sequence is 14 residues long. Per the germline V gene, CDR1 is SGHRS and CDR2 is YFSETQ. V lost 4 bases and J lost 3; bases outside the gene matches: 5. This CDR3 is CASSPGTGLYEQYF. CDR3 DNA sequence: TGCGCCAGCAGCCCCGGGACAGGGCTCTACGAGCAGTACTTC.

V usage is TRBV5-6 and J usage is TRBJ1-2; 8 bases fit TRBD1. The CDR3 is made up of 15 amino acids. Trimming at V came to 7 bases and at J to 8 bases, leaving 16 bases not matched to a gene. CDR1 is SGHDT, CDR2 YYEEEE, per germline. The CDR3 region has the DNA TGTGCCAGCGACAAAACAGGACAGGGAAGGGAAGGCTACACCTTC. As protein: CASDKTGQGREGYTF.

This chain connects TRBV10-3 to TRBJ2-2; 10 nucleotides match TRBD1. The CDR3 has 14 residues. Germline V gene lookup returns CDR1 ENHRY and CDR2 SYGVKD. V lost 8 bases to trimming and J lost 1 base; unmatched junction nucleotides: 1. The CDR3 DNA follows: TGTGCCATCGGACAGGGGGTGAACACCGGGGAGCTGTTTTTT. Translated, it gives CAIGQGVNTGELFF.

This chain links TRBV27 with TRBJ1-6; TRBD1 matches at 11 bases. The trim removed 0 bases at V and 4 bases at J, leaving 5 bases unmatched. The CDR3 has 18 residues. The germline CDR1 and CDR2 sequences are MNHEY and SMNVEV (reference sequence). The CDR3 nucleotides are TGTGCCAGCAGTTTATCGTCGGGACAGGGGGAATATAATTCACCCCTCCACTTT. The encoded protein is CASSLSSGQGEYNSPLHF.

The V gene is TRBV5-6, the J gene TRBJ2-1, with 8 bases that match TRBD1. This CDR3 contains 17 residues. V shed 3 bases, J shed 0 bases, and the junction held 8 bases outside the gene matches. Germline V gives CDR1 SGHDT, CDR2 YYEEEE. The CDR3 DNA is TGTGCCAGCAGCTATAGACAGGGGCCACGCTCCTACAATGAGCAGTTCTTC. Residues: CASSYRQGPRSYNEQFF.

In its sample, this clone was seen once. The chain has TRBV15 and TRBJ2-5, with 9 bases matching TRBD2. The J segment lost 4 bases and the V segment lost 0 bases, leaving 3 bases of the junction unmatched. Germline V CDR1 and CDR2: LNHNV, YYDKDF (reference sequence). The CDR3 loop spans 15 amino acids. Here the CDR3 DNA reads TGTGCCACCAGCAGAGACCTTAGCGGGGGAGAGACCCAGTACTTC. Protein sequence: CATSRDLSGGETQYF.